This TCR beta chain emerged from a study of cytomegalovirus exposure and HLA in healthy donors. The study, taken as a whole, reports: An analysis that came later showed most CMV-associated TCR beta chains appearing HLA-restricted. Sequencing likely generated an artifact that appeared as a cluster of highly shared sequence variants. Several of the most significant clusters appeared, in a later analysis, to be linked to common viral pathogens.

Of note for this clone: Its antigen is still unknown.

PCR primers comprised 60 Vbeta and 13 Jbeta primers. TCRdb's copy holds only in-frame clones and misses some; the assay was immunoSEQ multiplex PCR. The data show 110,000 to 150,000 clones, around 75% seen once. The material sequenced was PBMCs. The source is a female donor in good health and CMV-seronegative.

The CDR3 DNA reads as TGTGCCAGCAGCCGCGGGGACAGAGAGACCCAGTACTTC. As protein: CASSRGDRETQYF. The gene calls are TRBV2 and TRBJ2-5; weak D call: TRBD1 (7 bases). Between the trimmed V and J ends, which lost 6 bases and 4 bases, there was a span of 12 bases. There are 13 residues in the CDR3. The germline V gene has CDR1 SNHLY and CDR2 FYNNEI. Together with reference TRBV2 and TRBJ2-5, the CDR3 gives the full variable domain: EPEVTQTPSHQVTQMGQEVILRCVPISNHLYFYWYRQILGQKVEFLVSFYNNEISEKSEIFDDQFSVERPDGSNFTLKIRSTKLEDSAMYFCASSRGDRETQYFGPGTRLLVL.